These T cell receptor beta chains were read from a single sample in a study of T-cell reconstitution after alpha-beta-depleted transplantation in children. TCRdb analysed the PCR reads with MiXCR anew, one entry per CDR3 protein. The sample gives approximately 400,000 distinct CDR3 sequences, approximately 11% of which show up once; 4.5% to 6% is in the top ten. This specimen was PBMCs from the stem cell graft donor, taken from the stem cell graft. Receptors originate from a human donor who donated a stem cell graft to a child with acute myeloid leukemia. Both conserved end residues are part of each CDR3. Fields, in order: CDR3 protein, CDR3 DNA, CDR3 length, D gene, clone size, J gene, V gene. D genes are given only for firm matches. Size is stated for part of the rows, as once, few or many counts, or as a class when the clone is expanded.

CDR3aa: CASSPRLELVTGELFF
CDR3nt: TGTGCCAGCAGCCCCCGACTAGAGCTCGTCACCGGGGAGCTGTTTTTT
len: 16
d_gene: NA
abundance: NA
j_gene: TRBJ2-2
v_gene: TRBV7-2

CDR3aa: CASSLGAGGLETQYF
CDR3nt: TGTGCCAGCAGCTTAGGTGCGGGGGGGCTTGAGACCCAGTACTTC
len: 15
d_gene: TRBD2
abundance: many
j_gene: TRBJ2-5
v_gene: TRBV7-8

CDR3aa: CASSLAQGPHNEQFF
CDR3nt: TGTGCCAGCAGCTTAGCCCAGGGTCCGCACAATGAGCAGTTCTTC
len: 15
d_gene: NA
abundance: few
j_gene: TRBJ2-1
v_gene: TRBV7-9

CDR3aa: CSASPSVYEQYF
CDR3nt: TGCAGTGCTAGTCCGTCCGTCTACGAGCAGTACTTC
len: 12
d_gene: NA
abundance: few
j_gene: TRBJ2-7
v_gene: TRBV20-1

CDR3aa: CASSVGTEAYGYTF
CDR3nt: TGTGCCAGCAGTGTCGGGACGGAAGCCTATGGCTACACCTTC
len: 14
d_gene: NA
abundance: few
j_gene: TRBJ1-2
v_gene: TRBV2

CDR3aa: CASSQGLTTGTDTQYF
CDR3nt: TGCGCCAGCAGCCAAGGACTGACTACCGGCACAGATACGCAGTATTTT
len: 16
d_gene: NA
abundance: NA
j_gene: TRBJ2-3
v_gene: TRBV4-3

CDR3aa: CSAGRDRSNQPQHF
CDR3nt: TGCAGTGCGGGACGGGACAGGTCTAATCAGCCCCAGCATTTT
len: 14
d_gene: TRBD1
abundance: NA
j_gene: TRBJ1-5
v_gene: TRBV20-1

CDR3aa: CASSTFTEDQETQYF
CDR3nt: TGTGCCAGTAGTACATTTACAGAAGACCAAGAGACCCAGTACTTC
len: 15
d_gene: NA
abundance: NA
j_gene: TRBJ2-5
v_gene: TRBV19

CDR3aa: CASSYPIGPGGSTEAFF
CDR3nt: TGTGCCAGCAGCTACCCAATTGGCCCCGGGGGATCCACTGAAGCTTTCTTT
len: 17
d_gene: NA
abundance: NA
j_gene: TRBJ1-1
v_gene: TRBV7-2

CDR3aa: CASSSPQGVGETQYF
CDR3nt: TGTGCCAGCAGCTCACCACAGGGGGTTGGGGAGACCCAGTACTTC
len: 15
d_gene: TRBD1
abundance: NA
j_gene: TRBJ2-5
v_gene: TRBV7-2

CDR3aa: CASSQGFGGSSYEQYF
CDR3nt: TGCGCCAGCAGCCAAGGATTTGGCGGGAGCTCCTACGAGCAGTACTTC
len: 16
d_gene: TRBD2
abundance: few
j_gene: TRBJ2-7
v_gene: TRBV4-3

CDR3aa: CASSQDSDQPQHF
CDR3nt: TGTGCCAGCAGTCAAGACAGTGATCAGCCCCAGCATTTT
len: 13
d_gene: NA
abundance: NA
j_gene: TRBJ1-5
v_gene: TRBV6-6

CDR3aa: CSVGGYNQPQHF
CDR3nt: TGCAGCGTTGGTGGGTACAATCAGCCCCAGCATTTT
len: 12
d_gene: NA
abundance: NA
j_gene: TRBJ1-5
v_gene: TRBV29-1

CDR3aa: CASSYLKRIGYNEQFF
CDR3nt: TGTGCCAGCAGCTATCTCAAGCGGATAGGCTACAATGAGCAGTTCTTC
len: 16
d_gene: NA
abundance: NA
j_gene: TRBJ2-1
v_gene: TRBV7-3

CDR3aa: CATSSGTANYGYTF
CDR3nt: TGTGCCACCAGCAGCGGGACCGCGAACTATGGCTACACCTTC
len: 14
d_gene: NA
abundance: NA
j_gene: TRBJ1-2
v_gene: TRBV15

CDR3aa: CASSLSSSYNEQFF
CDR3nt: TGTGCCAGCAGCCTCAGCAGCTCCTACAATGAGCAGTTCTTC
len: 14
d_gene: NA
abundance: many
j_gene: TRBJ2-1
v_gene: TRBV5-6

CDR3aa: CASRARGSYNEQFF
CDR3nt: TGCGCCAGCAGAGCCCGGGGCTCCTACAATGAGCAGTTCTTC
len: 14
d_gene: NA
abundance: many
j_gene: TRBJ2-1
v_gene: TRBV5-1

CDR3aa: CASSLASGPHEQFF
CDR3nt: TGCGCCAGCAGCTTGGCCTCAGGGCCGCATGAGCAGTTCTTC
len: 14
d_gene: NA
abundance: few
j_gene: TRBJ2-1
v_gene: TRBV5-1

CDR3aa: CASKKSWDRDYEQYF
CDR3nt: TGTGCCAGCAAAAAAAGTTGGGACAGAGACTACGAGCAGTACTTC
len: 15
d_gene: TRBD1
abundance: NA
j_gene: TRBJ2-7
v_gene: TRBV6-1

CDR3aa: CASRLSTGANTDTQYF
CDR3nt: TGTGCCAGCAGACTATCCACAGGGGCCAACACAGATACGCAGTATTTT
len: 16
d_gene: TRBD1
abundance: many
j_gene: TRBJ2-3
v_gene: TRBV11-2

CDR3aa: CASSLEGRQGGETQYF
CDR3nt: TGTGCCAGCAGCTTAGAGGGCAGACAAGGTGGAGAGACCCAGTACTTC
len: 16
d_gene: NA
abundance: NA
j_gene: TRBJ2-5
v_gene: TRBV11-2

CDR3aa: CASSSLVTDTQYF
CDR3nt: TGTGCCAGCAGCTCGCTAGTGACAGATACGCAGTATTTT
len: 13
d_gene: NA
abundance: NA
j_gene: TRBJ2-3
v_gene: TRBV11-3

CDR3aa: CASSYSSGAQETQYF
CDR3nt: TGTGCCAGCAGTTACTCTAGCGGAGCCCAAGAGACCCAGTACTTC
len: 15
d_gene: NA
abundance: NA
j_gene: TRBJ2-5
v_gene: TRBV6-5

CDR3aa: CASSLAGGRNTGELFF
CDR3nt: TGTGCCAGTTCCTTAGCGGGAGGCCGTAACACCGGGGAGCTGTTTTTT
len: 16
d_gene: TRBD2
abundance: NA
j_gene: TRBJ2-2
v_gene: TRBV19

CDR3aa: CASSISVNTEAFF
CDR3nt: TGTGCCAGTAGTATTTCGGTGAACACTGAAGCTTTCTTT
len: 13
d_gene: NA
abundance: few
j_gene: TRBJ1-1
v_gene: TRBV19

CDR3aa: CASTTGAGELFF
CDR3nt: TGTGCCAGCACCACTGGGGCCGGGGAGCTGTTTTTT
len: 12
d_gene: NA
abundance: many
j_gene: TRBJ2-2
v_gene: TRBV12-3/TRBV12-4

CDR3aa: CATSKVLGGTDTQYF
CDR3nt: TGTGCCACCAGCAAAGTTCTAGGGGGTACAGATACGCAGTATTTT
len: 15
d_gene: NA
abundance: few
j_gene: TRBJ2-3
v_gene: TRBV15

CDR3aa: CASSSKDRGDTEAFF
CDR3nt: TGCGCCAGCAGCAGCAAGGACAGGGGAGACACTGAAGCTTTCTTT
len: 15
d_gene: TRBD1
abundance: NA
j_gene: TRBJ1-1
v_gene: TRBV5-1

CDR3aa: CASSLKDRDSGNTIYF
CDR3nt: TGTGCCAGCAGCTTAAAAGACAGGGACTCTGGAAACACCATATATTTT
len: 16
d_gene: TRBD1
abundance: NA
j_gene: TRBJ1-3
v_gene: TRBV11-2

CDR3aa: CASSFHPTSGITDTQYF
CDR3nt: TGTGCCAGCAGTTTTCACCCGACTAGCGGTATCACAGATACGCAGTATTTT
len: 17
d_gene: TRBD2
abundance: few
j_gene: TRBJ2-3
v_gene: TRBV27

CDR3aa: CASSQGQAYNEKLFF
CDR3nt: TGTGCCAGCAGCCAAGGACAGGCCTATAATGAAAAACTGTTTTTT
len: 15
d_gene: NA
abundance: few
j_gene: TRBJ1-4
v_gene: TRBV3-1

CDR3aa: CASRRSAQMNTEAFF
CDR3nt: TGTGCCAGCAGGCGGAGCGCTCAAATGAACACTGAAGCTTTCTTT
len: 15
d_gene: NA
abundance: few
j_gene: TRBJ1-1
v_gene: TRBV6-2/TRBV6-3

CDR3aa: CASRGPTGGSYEQYF
CDR3nt: TGTGCCAGCAGGGGCCCGACAGGGGGTTCATACGAGCAGTACTTC
len: 15
d_gene: TRBD1
abundance: NA
j_gene: TRBJ2-7
v_gene: TRBV12-3/TRBV12-4

CDR3aa: CASMVGPNSPLHF
CDR3nt: TGTGCCAGCATGGTCGGACCTAATTCACCCCTCCACTTT
len: 13
d_gene: NA
abundance: NA
j_gene: TRBJ1-6
v_gene: TRBV27

CDR3aa: CASSLSGGRSYNEQFF
CDR3nt: TGTGCCAGCAGTCTTAGCGGGGGGAGGTCCTACAATGAGCAGTTCTTC
len: 16
d_gene: TRBD2
abundance: few
j_gene: TRBJ2-1
v_gene: TRBV2

CDR3aa: CASTQPGWGPSYNEQFF
CDR3nt: TGTGCCAGCACTCAACCCGGGTGGGGGCCTTCCTACAATGAGCAGTTCTTC
len: 17
d_gene: NA
abundance: NA
j_gene: TRBJ2-1
v_gene: TRBV28

CDR3aa: CASSPGYRRGASRYYGYTF
CDR3nt: TGTGCCAGCTCACCCGGCTATCGGCGTGGGGCGTCTCGGTACTATGGCTACACCTTC
len: 19
d_gene: NA
abundance: many
j_gene: TRBJ1-2
v_gene: TRBV18

CDR3aa: CASSPGTESKNIQYF
CDR3nt: TGTGCCAGCAGTCCCGGGACAGAATCAAAAAACATTCAGTACTTC
len: 15
d_gene: TRBD1
abundance: few
j_gene: TRBJ2-4
v_gene: TRBV12-3/TRBV12-4

CDR3aa: CASSVRTVNEQFF
CDR3nt: TGTGCCAGCAGCGTAAGGACCGTTAATGAGCAGTTCTTC
len: 13
d_gene: NA
abundance: few
j_gene: TRBJ2-1
v_gene: TRBV9

CDR3aa: CASSPLAGAAGELFF
CDR3nt: TGTGCCAGCAGTCCACTAGCGGGAGCGGCCGGGGAGCTGTTTTTT
len: 15
d_gene: TRBD2
abundance: NA
j_gene: TRBJ2-2
v_gene: TRBV12-3/TRBV12-4

CDR3aa: CASSFGWKDTQYF
CDR3nt: TGTGCCAGCAGTTTTGGCTGGAAGGATACGCAGTATTTT
len: 13
d_gene: NA
abundance: few
j_gene: TRBJ2-3
v_gene: TRBV12-3/TRBV12-4

CDR3aa: CASSWGATGNEQYF
CDR3nt: TGCGCCAGCAGCTGGGGGGCAACGGGGAACGAGCAGTACTTC
len: 14
d_gene: NA
abundance: many
j_gene: TRBJ2-7
v_gene: TRBV5-1

CDR3aa: CASSLEAREANGYTF
CDR3nt: TGCGCCAGCAGCTTGGAGGCCAGGGAGGCGAATGGCTACACCTTC
len: 15
d_gene: NA
abundance: many
j_gene: TRBJ1-2
v_gene: TRBV5-1

CDR3aa: CASSLGMTSGYNEQFF
CDR3nt: TGTGCCAGCAGCTTAGGTATGACTAGCGGCTACAATGAGCAGTTCTTC
len: 16
d_gene: TRBD2
abundance: NA
j_gene: TRBJ2-1
v_gene: TRBV7-2

CDR3aa: CASSEYLQGSSTEAFF
CDR3nt: TGCGCCAGCAGTGAATATTTGCAGGGGTCGAGCACTGAAGCTTTCTTT
len: 16
d_gene: NA
abundance: many
j_gene: TRBJ1-1
v_gene: TRBV10-1

CDR3aa: CASSLARGSGVHEQYF
CDR3nt: TGTGCCAGCAGCTTAGCCAGGGGCTCAGGGGTACACGAGCAGTACTTC
len: 16
d_gene: NA
abundance: many
j_gene: TRBJ2-7
v_gene: TRBV7-9